A selection of T cell receptor beta chains follows, all from one sample in a study of shared clonotypes between healthy human individuals. Clones were read by immunoSEQ multiplex PCR, and TCRdb kept only the in-frame ones, dropping some. The table has roughly 2 million clones, approximately 94% seen once; the top ten hold over 0.1%. Sequenced: naive CD4+ T cells sorted from blood. All receptors come from a man in his late teens or twenties in good health. Each CDR3 is given with its conserved first and last residue. A D gene is named only where the DNA matches it firmly. The size entry is marked missing in some rows and otherwise reads once, few, many or a size class.

abundance	j_gene	d_gene	v_gene	CDR3nt	CDR3aa
NA	TRBJ2-5	NA	TRBV30	TGTGCCTGGAGCCCGAACCGGGTCCAAGAGACCCAGTACTTC	CAWSPNRVQETQYF
NA	TRBJ2-1	NA	TRBV30	TGTGCCTGCTTATATGCGGGTGAGCAGTTCTTC	CACLYAGEQFF
NA	TRBJ2-5	NA	TRBV6-6	TGTGCCAGCAGTTACGGGGGAGTCGGAGAGACCCAGTACTTC	CASSYGGVGETQYF
NA	TRBJ2-2	NA	TRBV9	TGTGCCAGCAGCGTAGATTGGTTCCCAAGAACCGGGGAGCTGTTTTTT	CASSVDWFPRTGELFF
NA	TRBJ1-4	TRBD1	TRBV4-1	TGCGCCAGCAGCCAGACAGGGGGCTCGGATGAAAAACTGTTTTTT	CASSQTGGSDEKLFF
NA	TRBJ2-1	TRBD1	TRBV14	TGTGCCAGCCAGAAAACAGACAGGGGGCGAGTAAATGAGCAGTTCTTC	CASQKTDRGRVNEQFF
NA	TRBJ2-7	TRBD2	TRBV5-1	TGCGCCAGCAGCTTCGGACTAGCGGGGGGCCCGTCCTCCTACGAGCAGTACTTC	CASSFGLAGGPSSYEQYF
NA	TRBJ2-3	TRBD2	TRBV18	TGTGCCAGCTCACCACTAGCGGGAGGGCTGAATACGCAGTATTTT	CASSPLAGGLNTQYF
NA	TRBJ2-2	TRBD1	TRBV6-6	TGTGCCAGCAGTCAAGGGACAGGGGGGCGAACCGGGGAGCTGTTTTTT	CASSQGTGGRTGELFF
once	TRBJ2-3	NA	TRBV5-1	TGCGCCAGCAGCTTGGGACAGGCTCGCGATACGCAGTATTTT	CASSLGQARDTQYF
NA	TRBJ1-2	NA	TRBV21-1	TGTGCCAGCAGAACAGGGGACCATGGCTACACCTTC	CASRTGDHGYTF
NA	TRBJ2-7	NA	TRBV4-1	TGCGCCAGCAGCCAATTCCGGGACGGAGACTACGAGCAGTACTTC	CASSQFRDGDYEQYF
few	TRBJ1-1	NA	TRBV5-1	TGCGCCAGCAGCTTGACGGGGAACACTGAAGCTTTCTTT	CASSLTGNTEAFF
NA	TRBJ1-1	NA	TRBV7-2	TGTGCCAGCAGCTTAGACCGGTTTGAAGCTTTCTTT	CASSLDRFEAFF
NA	TRBJ1-3	NA	TRBV11-2	TGTGCCAGCAGCTTAATGGCTGGAAACACCATATATTTT	CASSLMAGNTIYF
NA	TRBJ2-1	NA	TRBV5-4	TGTGCCAGCAGCTTAGACAATGAGCAGTTCTTC	CASSLDNEQFF
NA	TRBJ2-1	TRBD1	TRBV10-3	TGTGCCTTTGGACAGGGAAGCAATGAGCAGTTCTTC	CAFGQGSNEQFF
NA	TRBJ1-2	TRBD1	TRBV7-8	TGTGCCAGCAGCTTAGAGGGACAGGGGGCGGAAGGCTACACCTTC	CASSLEGQGAEGYTF
NA	TRBJ2-3	NA	TRBV2	TGTGCCAGCAGTGAACCTTCAGATACGCAGTATTTT	CASSEPSDTQYF
once	TRBJ1-2	NA	TRBV9	TGTGCCAGCAGCGTTTTGGACAGCAACTATGGCTACACCTTC	CASSVLDSNYGYTF
NA	TRBJ2-2	TRBD2	TRBV2	TGTGCAGTCCACCGTAGGCTAGCGGGGCGGGAGGACACCGGGGAGCTGTTTTTT	CAVHRRLAGREDTGELFF
once	TRBJ2-1	TRBD1	TRBV5-1	TGCGCCAGCAGCTCCGATCCGGGACAGGGGCCCTACGGTAGGAATGAGCAGTTCTTC	CASSSDPGQGPYGRNEQFF
once	TRBJ2-1	TRBD1	TRBV19	TGTGCCAGTAGTACCCCGACAGGGGGCGTCCTCGATGAGCAGTTCTTC	CASSTPTGGVLDEQFF
NA	TRBJ2-6	NA	TRBV28	TGTGCCAGCAGTTTTCCTGGGGCCAACGTCCTGACTTTC	CASSFPGANVLTF
NA	TRBJ2-3	NA	TRBV7-9	TGTGCCAGCAGCTTTCTTATAACCCCCGGGGATACGCAGTATTTT	CASSFLITPGDTQYF
NA	TRBJ1-2	TRBD1	TRBV27	TGTGCCAGCAGTACACCAGGACAGGGGAAGAACACCTTC	CASSTPGQGKNTF
NA	TRBJ1-4	NA	TRBV30	TGTGCCTGGAGCCCAAGGACAACTAATGAAAAACTGTTTTTT	CAWSPRTTNEKLFF
few	TRBJ1-2	NA	TRBV27	TGTGCCAGCAGTTTCGAGGGATCGGCAGGCTACACCTTC	CASSFEGSAGYTF
NA	TRBJ2-7	TRBD2	TRBV18	TGTGCCAGCTCACCACTAGCGGGAATTAGCTACGAGCAGTACTTC	CASSPLAGISYEQYF
NA	TRBJ2-7	TRBD1	TRBV11-2	TGTGCCAGCAGAATCGACAGGGCGTACGAGCAGTACTTC	CASRIDRAYEQYF
NA	TRBJ2-2	TRBD2	TRBV5-4	TGTGCCAGCAGCTCCGGACTAGCGGGAGACACCGGGGAGCTGTTTTTT	CASSSGLAGDTGELFF
NA	TRBJ1-3	NA	TRBV5-1	TGCGCCAGCAGCTTGGGCCAGTGGAGCTCTGGAAACACCATATATTTT	CASSLGQWSSGNTIYF
NA	TRBJ2-7	TRBD1	TRBV2	TGTGCCAGCAGTGAACCCCGACAGGGATACGAGCAGTACTTC	CASSEPRQGYEQYF
NA	TRBJ1-3	NA	TRBV29-1	TGCAGCGTCCAAACTACAGAGAGCTCTGGAAGCACCATATATTTT	CSVQTTESSGSTIYF
NA	TRBJ2-5	TRBD2	TRBV5-4	TGTGCCAGCAGCTTCGGTCTAGCGGGGGGAGAGACCCAGTACTTC	CASSFGLAGGETQYF
once	TRBJ2-4	NA	TRBV27	TGTGCCAGCAGTTTAGGGGGGACGGGGGCCAAAAACATTCAGTACTTC	CASSLGGTGAKNIQYF
NA	TRBJ2-7	NA	TRBV2	TGTGCCAGCCGGCAGGGGGGAATTTTCGAGCAGTACTTC	CASRQGGIFEQYF
NA	TRBJ1-5	TRBD1	TRBV7-9	TGTGCCAGCAGCGTGGACAGGGAAAATCAGCCCCAGCATTTT	CASSVDRENQPQHF
few	TRBJ1-2	NA	TRBV5-8	TGTGCCAGCAGCTTGGGGACGAGAGTAGACTATGGCTACACCTTC	CASSLGTRVDYGYTF
NA	TRBJ1-2	TRBD1	TRBV18	TGTGCCAGCTCACCGCAGGGGGATAGGTATGGCTACACCTTC	CASSPQGDRYGYTF
NA	TRBJ2-1	TRBD2	TRBV11-2	TGTGCCAGCAGCTCCTATAGCGGGGGGGGCCGCAATGAGCAGTTCTTC	CASSSYSGGGRNEQFF
NA	TRBJ1-4	NA	TRBV6-5	TGTGCCAGCAGGACAGGAGGTGAAAAACTGTTTTTT	CASRTGGEKLFF
once	TRBJ2-7	NA	TRBV30	TGTGCCTCCTCGGGTCGTGGACACGAGCAGTACTTC	CASSGRGHEQYF
NA	TRBJ2-5	NA	TRBV28	TGTGCCAGCAGTCCCTCCGGCGGCCAAGAGACCCAGTACTTC	CASSPSGGQETQYF
NA	TRBJ1-6	TRBD1	TRBV11-2	TGTGCCAGCAGCATTCGGACAGGGGTTTCACCCCTCCACTTT	CASSIRTGVSPLHF
NA	TRBJ2-2	NA	TRBV7-2	TGTGCCAGCAGCCTCTCGGGGCCCGGGGAGCTGTTTTTT	CASSLSGPGELFF
NA	TRBJ1-2	NA	TRBV10-2	TGCGCCAGCAGTGAGTCCTCAGGGGGCTACACCTTC	CASSESSGGYTF
NA	TRBJ2-1	NA	TRBV27	TGTGCCAGCAGTTCCGGGACCCCAAGCTCCTACAATGAGCAGTTCTTC	CASSSGTPSSYNEQFF
NA	TRBJ2-5	NA	TRBV11-2	TGTGCCAGCAGCTCCAGGTTCCGGACGGACCAAGAGACCCAGTACTTC	CASSSRFRTDQETQYF
NA	TRBJ2-5	NA	TRBV5-1	TGCGCCAGCAGCTTGGGAAACCAAGAGACCCAGTACTTC	CASSLGNQETQYF
NA	TRBJ2-6	NA	TRBV5-4	TGTGCCAGCAGCTTGGCCGGCAGGAAAAGTACTGGGGCCAACGTCCTGACTTTC	CASSLAGRKSTGANVLTF
NA	TRBJ2-4	TRBD1	TRBV5-6	TGTGCCAGCAGCGCGGACCGGGACAGGGGTAACATTCAGTACTTC	CASSADRDRGNIQYF
NA	TRBJ1-1	NA	TRBV5-4	TGTGCCAGCAGCTGGATTACAGGGTACGACACTGAAGCTTTCTTT	CASSWITGYDTEAFF
NA	TRBJ2-6	NA	TRBV4-2	TGTGCCAGCAGCCCCAACGCCCCCTCTGGGGCCAACGTCCTGACTTTC	CASSPNAPSGANVLTF
NA	TRBJ2-5	TRBD2	TRBV6-1	TGTGCCAGCGGTAGCGGGGGGGCCGGGGAGACCCAGTACTTC	CASGSGGAGETQYF